In its sample, the clone carrying this T cell receptor beta chain was seen a few times. The data were obtained in a study of blood T cell repertoires in COVID-19. Study overall: COVID-19 samples collected from the United States, Italy and Spain covered acute and convalescent phases.

Germline assignment: CDR1 WSHSY and CDR2 SAAADI. With V trimmed by 6 bases and J by 5 bases, 3 bases remained unmatched. This CDR3 has 13 residues. As handled by the study authors: By means of reference gene primer amplification, nucleated cell counts were estimated. Assay used: immunoSEQ multiplex PCR; TCRdb lists only in-frame clones, some missing. V and J calls and clone size are given by that table; D and trimming were obtained from the DNA. The profile shows about 190,000 clones, more than 60% of them singletons. The J gene is TRBJ1-4, the V gene TRBV10-2; 7 bases fit TRBD1. The origin of this receptor is a man between 45 and 60 years old who had recovered from COVID-19. Sequenced material: peripheral blood. CDR3 residues: CASSWGQNEKLFF. The CDR3 nucleotides read TGCGCCAGCAGCTGGGGACAGAATGAAAAACTGTTTTTT.